This passage covers 21 T cell receptor beta chains from one sample sequenced in a study of blood T cells in healthy people across ages. A second 7 to 11 cycle PCR used barcoded and J-beta primers. TCRdb reprocessed the 5' RACE reads with MiXCR, giving one entry per CDR3 protein. The data show around 1,800,000 distinct CDR3 sequences, roughly two fifths seen once. Material: blood. The source of these receptors is a human donor in good health.

The J gene is TRBJ2-6, the V gene TRBV12-3 or TRBV12-4; no firm D call. Trimming took off 3 bases at V and 0 bases at J, with 9 bases between the two ends. There are 16 residues in the CDR3. CDR3 in amino acids: CASSLKQSSGANVLTF. The CDR3 DNA follows: TGTGCCAGCAGTTTGAAACAGTCCTCTGGGGCCAACGTCCTGACTTTC.

J is TRBJ1-1 and V is TRBV15, with D unresolved. The ends were cut back, 0 bases at V and 5 bases at J, with 10 bases in the middle. This CDR3 contains 14 residues. The germline CDR1 and CDR2 sequences are LNHNV and YYDKDF (reference sequence). The CDR3 coding sequence is TGTGCCACCAGCAGAGATTGGGAGGGTACTGAAGCTTTCTTT. Translated, it gives CATSRDWEGTEAFF. The variable domain in full, completed from reference TRBV15 and TRBJ1-1, reads DAMVIQNPRYQVTQFGKPVTLSCSQTLNHNVMYWYQQKSSQAPKLLFHYYDKDFNNEADTPDNFQSRRPNTSFCFLDIRSPGLGDTAMYLCATSRDWEGTEAFFGQGTRLTVV.

The chain combines TRBV9 with TRBJ2-1; either TRBD1 or TRBD2 may supply D (5 bases each). Trimming stripped 4 bases from V and 4 bases from J, with 21 bases between. Germline CDR1 and CDR2: SGDLS and YYNGEE. CDR3 length equals 17 residues. The CDR3, as DNA: TGTGCCAGCAGCAGAGGAACCGGGACGAAGCGATACAATGAGCAGTTCTTC. Translating it yields CASSRGTGTKRYNEQFF. Supplemented by reference TRBV9 and TRBJ2-1, the full variable domain reads DSGVTQTPKHLITATGQRVTLRCSPRSGDLSVYWYQQSLDQGLQFLIQYYNGEERAKGNILERFSAQQFPDLHSELNLSSLELGDSALYFCASSRGTGTKRYNEQFFGPGTRLTVL.

This clonotype was seen only a few times. The chain uses TRBV28 and TRBJ1-4; 12 nucleotides agree with TRBD1. Germline-derived CDR1 and CDR2 are MDHEN and SYDVKM. CDR3 length: 17 amino acids. The V gene end was trimmed by 5 bases and the J gene end by 3 bases; junction bases not matched to a gene: 7. The CDR3 DNA is TGTGCCAGCAGTCTAGGGACAGGGGGCATCGCTAATGAAAAACTGTTTTTT. Its protein product is CASSLGTGGIANEKLFF.

The rearrangement joins TRBV7-9 to TRBJ1-1; no definite D call. Trimming removed 5 bases from V and 2 bases from J, with 18 bases in between. Germline values: CDR1 SEHNR, CDR2 FQNEAQ (reference sequence). The CDR3 runs to 16 residues. The CDR3 here is CASSHTKRTGNTEAFF. The CDR3 DNA sequence: TGTGCCAGCAGCCATACGAAACGGACGGGAAACACTGAAGCTTTCTTT.

The chain joins TRBV7-2 to TRBJ2-1, with D possibly TRBD2 on 5 matching bases. This CDR3 comprises 13 residues. Trimming removed 5 bases from V and 6 bases from J, with 11 bases in between. Germline loops: CDR1 SGHTA, CDR2 FQGNSA. The CDR3, as DNA: TGTGCCAGCAGCCCCACTAGATTCAATGAGCAGTTCTTC. The encoded protein is CASSPTRFNEQFF.

The chain couples TRBV9 to TRBJ2-7; 10 bases agree with TRBD2. J lost 5 bases, V lost 4 bases, and 9 bases had no gene match. The CDR3 sequence is 15 residues long. CDR1 is SGDLS, CDR2 YYNGEE, per germline. CDR3 DNA sequence: TGTGCCAGCAGCCCGAGAGCGGGGGGGCAGCACGAGCAGTACTTC. Its protein is CASSPRAGGQHEQYF. The whole variable domain, remainder taken from reference TRBV9 and TRBJ2-7, is DSGVTQTPKHLITATGQRVTLRCSPRSGDLSVYWYQQSLDQGLQFLIQYYNGEERAKGNILERFSAQQFPDLHSELNLSSLELGDSALYFCASSPRAGGQHEQYFGPGTRLTVT.

CDR3 region: CASSQDSVRTGSTMKQFF. The CDR3 DNA follows: TGCGCCAGCAGCCAAGACTCGGTCCGGACAGGGAGTACAATGAAGCAGTTCTTC. The chain is built from TRBV4-3 and TRBJ2-1, with TRBD1 matching 8 bases. After removal of 0 bases from V and 11 bases from J, the junction contained 18 bases not matched to a gene. Germline V CDR1 and CDR2: LGHNA, YSLEER. CDR3 length: 18 amino acids.

The chain recombines TRBV25-1 with TRBJ1-2, with D uncertain. Trimming left V 2 bases short and J 0 bases short, with 7 bases between. Germline values: CDR1 MGHDK, CDR2 SYGVNS. The CDR3 runs to 14 residues. CDR3 in DNA: TGTGCCAGCAGTGAAATGGGAGCTAACTATGGCTACACCTTC. This sequence encodes CASSEMGANYGYTF.

This clonotype turned up a few times. The chain is built from TRBV5-1 and TRBJ2-5, with 11 bases that match TRBD2. The V segment lost 7 bases and the J segment 4 bases; nucleotides outside the gene matches: 6. This CDR3 contains 14 residues. Germline CDR1 and CDR2: SGHRS and YFSETQ. CDR3 nucleotides: TGCGCCAGCCAACTAGCGGGGGCCCCAGAGACCCAGTACTTC. This translates into CASQLAGAPETQYF.

This clonotype was picked up a small number of times. The genes are TRBV20-1 and TRBJ2-7, with a weak D call TRBD2 (5 bases). This CDR3 is built from 13 residues. The V and J ends lost 1 base and 7 bases respectively, with 14 bases between them. The germline V gene encodes CDR1 DFQATT and CDR2 SNEGSKA (reference sequence). The CDR3 sequence is CSARGRWAGEQYF. CDR3 coding DNA: TGCAGTGCTAGAGGGAGATGGGCGGGTGAGCAGTACTTC.

This sequence joins TRBV9 and TRBJ1-1, with D tentatively TRBD1 (5 bases). Germline V gene lookup returns CDR1 SGDLS and CDR2 YYNGEE. The germline V and J ends were trimmed by 0 bases and 6 bases, with 18 bases remaining between them. This CDR3 comprises 16 residues. The CDR3 DNA is TGTGCCAGCAGCGTAGGTCAGGGCCTAGGCATCCCTGAAGCTTTCTTT. This codes for CASSVGQGLGIPEAFF.

The chain recombines TRBV6-2 or TRBV6-3 with TRBJ1-2; 7 positions agree with TRBD1. V gave up 7 bases and J gave up 3 bases; unmatched junction bases: 8. The CDR3 covers 14 residues. Germline V gene sequence: CDR1 MNHEY, CDR2 SVGEGT. CDR3 residues: CASTDRTGDYGYTF. The CDR3 DNA reads as TGTGCCAGCACCGATAGGACAGGAGACTATGGCTACACCTTC.

The rearrangement joins TRBV29-1 to TRBJ1-3; D gene unclear. V was pared by 3 bases and J by 0 bases, with 12 bases between. CDR1 and CDR2 (germline): SQVTM, ANQGSEA. The CDR3 loop spans 15 amino acids. This CDR3 reads CSVDRQTSSGNTIYF. The CDR3 DNA reads TGCAGCGTTGATAGGCAGACGAGCTCTGGAAACACCATATATTTT.

The chain is built from TRBV7-9 and TRBJ1-2; no reliable D call. Per the germline V gene, CDR1 is SEHNR and CDR2 is FQNEAQ (reference sequence). V lost 0 bases and J lost 12, with 8 bases in between. The CDR3 spans 11 residues. The CDR3 loop is CASSLAPGNTF. The CDR3 bases are TGTGCCAGCAGCTTAGCACCGGGGAACACCTTC.

There are a few counts of this clonotype. This chain joins TRBV29-1 and TRBJ2-4; perhaps TRBD1 as D (6 bases). V was clipped by 6 bases and J by 13 bases, with 25 bases between them. CDR1 and CDR2 from the germline V gene are SQVTM and ANQGSEA. The CDR3 is 14 amino acids. CDR3 residues: CSVATGLGDGTQYF. For the CDR3, the DNA is TGCAGCGTCGCTACAGGGTTGGGGGACGGAACCCAGTACTTC.

For this clonotype: Mismatch with germline at one junction end may stem from a read error. The J gene is TRBJ2-3, the V gene TRBV28; 7 nucleotides agree with TRBD2. Germline lookup yields CDR1 MDHEN and CDR2 SYDVKM. The CDR3 has 14 residues. The CDR3 sequence: CAGSLAALTDTQYF. The CDR3 bases are TGTGCCGGCAGTCTAGCGGCTCTGACAGATACGCAGTATTTT. Complete variable domain (other parts from reference TRBV28 and TRBJ2-3): DVKVTQSSRYLVKRTGEKVFLECVQDMDHENMFWYRQDPGLGLRLIYFSYDVKMKEKGDIPEGYSVSREKKERFSLILESASTNQTSMYLCAGSLAALTDTQYFGPGTRLTVL.

This clonotype was detected a few times. The chain carries TRBV9 and TRBJ2-6; TRBD1 matches 7 bases. CDR1 is SGDLS and CDR2 is YYNGEE in the germline V gene. There are 17 residues in the CDR3. The V and J ends lost 7 bases and 0 bases, in that order; junction bases with no gene match: 10. CDR3 amino acids: CASGSTGQVSGANVLTF. DNA of the CDR3: TGTGCCAGCGGGAGTACCGGACAGGTCTCTGGGGCCAACGTCCTGACTTTC. Drawing the rest from reference TRBV9 and TRBJ2-6, the complete variable domain is DSGVTQTPKHLITATGQRVTLRCSPRSGDLSVYWYQQSLDQGLQFLIQYYNGEERAKGNILERFSAQQFPDLHSELNLSSLELGDSALYFCASGSTGQVSGANVLTFGAGSRLTVL.

The rearrangement links TRBV4-3 to TRBJ2-3, with TRBD2 as a possible D gene (5 bases). The ends were cut back, 0 bases at V and 11 bases at J, with 18 bases in the middle. Germline lookup yields CDR1 LGHNA and CDR2 YSLEER. This CDR3 comprises 15 residues. The CDR3 sequence is CASSQEGVDSIGQYF. The CDR3 DNA is TGCGCCAGCAGCCAAGAGGGAGTGGATTCCATTGGGCAGTATTTT.

The CDR3 sequence is CASSYSKRETHLGYGYTF. CDR3 DNA: TGTGCCAGCAGTTACTCGAAGCGTGAAACCCATTTGGGCTATGGCTACACCTTC. The chain combines TRBV6-5 with TRBJ1-2; D remains unclear. Germline V lookup: CDR1 MNHEY, CDR2 SVGAGI. The CDR3 is 18 amino acids. Deletions cut 0 bases from V and 4 bases from J, with 21 bases between.

CDR3 sequence: CASSDDRGTYNEQFF. The CDR3, as DNA: TGTGCCAGCAGTGACGACAGGGGCACCTACAATGAGCAGTTCTTC. The rearrangement links TRBV12-3 or TRBV12-4 to TRBJ2-1, with 8 bases aligning to TRBD1. The CDR3 contains 15 residues. Trimming at V came to 5 bases and at J to 2 bases, leaving 5 bases not matched to a gene.